The entry that follows covers one T cell receptor beta chain sequence. The V and J ends lost 4 bases and 3 bases, in that order; junction bases with no gene match: 1. There are 14 residues in the CDR3. Germline V gene lookup returns CDR1 MNHEY and CDR2 SVGAGI. Clones were sequenced by immunoSEQ multiplex PCR, and TCRdb holds only the in-frame ones, with some missing. The sample lists fewer than 300,000 clones; approximately 86% were seen once. The sample comes from a study of blood T cell repertoires in COVID-19. Study-wide background: Collection of acute and convalescent COVID-19 samples took place in the United States, Italy and Spain. Sources were T cells, B-cell-depleted T cells, or PBMCs; the material itself was cDNA or gDNA.

This rearrangement joins TRBV6-5 to TRBJ2-3; TRBD1 agrees at 10 bases. This TCR was sampled from a woman in her late teens or twenties with acute or convalescent COVID-19. Sequencing input: peripheral blood. The CDR3 loop is CASSWGQGTDTQYF. CDR3 nucleotides: TGTGCCAGCAGTTGGGGACAGGGGACAGATACGCAGTATTTT.